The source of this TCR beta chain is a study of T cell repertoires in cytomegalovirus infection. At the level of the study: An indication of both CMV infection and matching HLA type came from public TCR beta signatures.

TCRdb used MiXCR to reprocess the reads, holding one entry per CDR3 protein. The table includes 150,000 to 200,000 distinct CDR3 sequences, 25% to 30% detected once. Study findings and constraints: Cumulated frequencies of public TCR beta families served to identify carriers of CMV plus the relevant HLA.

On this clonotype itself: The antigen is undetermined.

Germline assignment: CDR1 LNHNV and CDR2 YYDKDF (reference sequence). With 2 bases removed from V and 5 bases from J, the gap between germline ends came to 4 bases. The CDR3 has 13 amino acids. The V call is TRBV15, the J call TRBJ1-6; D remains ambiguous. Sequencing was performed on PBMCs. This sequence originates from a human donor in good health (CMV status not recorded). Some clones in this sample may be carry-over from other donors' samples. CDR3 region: CATSRQDNSPLHF. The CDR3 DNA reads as TGTGCCACCAGCAGACAAGATAATTCACCCCTCCACTTT.